The 19 T cell receptor beta chains reported below all come from one sample, sequenced in a study of beta chain features in type 1 diabetes. All of the isolated RNA was reverse transcribed, so expressed TCRB transcripts were sequenced. Clones were sequenced by immunoSEQ multiplex PCR, and TCRdb holds only the in-frame ones, with some missing. The sample lists under 400,000 clones, 20% occurring once. The specimen was naive CD4+ T cells from blood. Receptors were obtained from a woman aged 18 to 35 in good health.

The chain recombines TRBV5-4 with TRBJ1-2, with D possibly matching TRBD1 (5 bases). The CDR3 is 18 amino acids. Germline CDR1 is SGHNT and CDR2 is YYREEE (reference sequence). V was trimmed by 4 bases and J by 2 bases, leaving 24 bases between them. DNA for the CDR3: TGTGCCAGCAGCCGTACATTAACAGGCCCCCTCTCCAACTATGGCTACACCTTC. Translated, it gives CASSRTLTGPLSNYGYTF.

The chain has TRBV30 and TRBJ2-7; TRBD1 agrees at 9 bases. CDR1 and CDR2 from the germline V gene are GTSNPN and SVGIG (reference sequence). Unmatched junction bases numbered 6, after V lost 4 bases and J lost 5 bases. CDR3 length equals 13 residues. The CDR3 DNA follows: TGTGCCTGGACCCCAGGGACAGGGAACGAGCAGTACTTC. Translating gives CAWTPGTGNEQYF. Drawing the rest from reference TRBV30 and TRBJ2-7, the complete variable domain is SQTIHQWPATLVQPVGSPLSLECTVEGTSNPNLYWYRQAAGRGLQLLFYSVGIGQISSEVPQNLSASRPQDRQFILSSKKLLLSDSGFYLCAWTPGTGNEQYFGPGTRLTVT.

This clone occurred a few times. The rearrangement links TRBV23-1 to TRBJ2-2, with D perhaps TRBD1 (6 bases). TRBV23-1 is flagged as an ORF with uncertain function. The V end lost 0 bases, the J end lost 6 bases, and 8 bases lay between the germline ends. This CDR3 comprises 14 residues. The CDR3 sequence: CASSQSTGPGELFF. The CDR3 DNA follows: TGCGCCAGCAGTCAATCCACAGGGCCCGGGGAGCTGTTTTTT.

The V and J genes are TRBV4-3 and TRBJ2-2; weak D call: TRBD2 (6 bases). From germline, CDR1 is LGHNA and CDR2 YSLEER. The V gene lost 0 bases and the J gene lost 2 bases, with 16 bases spanning the gap. CDR3 length: 18 residues. Here the CDR3 reads CASSQEVGRGANTGELFF. CDR3 DNA: TGCGCCAGCAGCCAAGAAGTAGGGCGGGGAGCAAACACCGGGGAGCTGTTTTTT.

The chain has TRBV7-3 and TRBJ2-5, with a possible D match to TRBD1 (6 bases). Germline V gives CDR1 SGHTA, CDR2 FQGTGA. V was cut by 0 bases and J by 2 bases, with 7 bases left in between. The CDR3 is made up of 14 amino acids. The CDR3 region has the DNA TGTGCCAGCAGCTTAACTGGACAGCAAGAGACCCAGTACTTC. Its protein product is CASSLTGQQETQYF.

The chain uses TRBV9 and TRBJ2-1; no reliable D call. V lost 3 bases and J lost 4, with 11 bases in between. Germline V gene lookup returns CDR1 SGDLS and CDR2 YYNGEE. The length of the CDR3 is 14 residues. DNA for the CDR3: TGTGCCAGCAGCGCGCGGCTCGAGTACAATGAGCAGTTCTTC. This gives the protein CASSARLEYNEQFF.

This clone has just a few counts. This rearrangement joins TRBV5-4 to TRBJ1-1; D uncertain. V lost 4 bases, J lost 0 bases, and 10 bases lay in between. The CDR3 sequence is 14 residues long. Per the germline V gene, CDR1 is SGHNT and CDR2 is YYREEE (reference sequence). CDR3 nucleotide sequence: TGTGCCAGCAGCGTCGCTCCAGTGAACACTGAAGCTTTCTTT. Translated, it gives CASSVAPVNTEAFF.

CDR3 region: CASSQEGRDGYEQYF. The CDR3 DNA follows: TGTGCCAGCAGCCAAGAAGGGAGGGACGGATACGAGCAGTACTTC. This rearrangement joins TRBV4-2 to TRBJ2-7; 7 bases align to TRBD2. V was clipped by 0 bases and J by 4 bases; unmatched bases: 6. CDR1 and CDR2 (germline): LGHNA, YNFKEQ. CDR3 length: 15 amino acids.

In its sample, this clone was seen a few times. The chain is built from TRBV2 and TRBJ2-7; tentatively, D is TRBD2 (7 bases). V was shortened by 6 bases and J by 4 bases, with 16 bases between the two germline ends. The CDR3 has 14 amino acids. In germline, CDR1 is SNHLY, CDR2 FYNNEI. DNA for the CDR3: TGTGCCAGCAGCAACCGGGGGGCTGCTTACGAGCAGTACTTC. Translating it yields CASSNRGAAYEQYF.

This clone was counted only a few times. Here the CDR3 DNA reads TGTGCCAGCAGCTTTGGACTAGCGGGAGCCGACACCGGGGAGCTGTTTTTT. Amino acids: CASSFGLAGADTGELFF. The chain uses TRBV11-1 and TRBJ2-2; 13 bases line up with TRBD2. The CDR3 totals 17 residues. J lost 3 bases, V lost 3 bases, and 4 bases had no gene match. Germline-derived CDR1 and CDR2 are SGHAT and FQDESV (reference sequence).

This sequence joins TRBV6-1 and TRBJ2-1; D unclear. In germline, CDR1 is MNHNS, CDR2 SASEGT. CDR3 length equals 11 residues. Trimming removed 4 bases at V and 7 bases at J, with 5 bases between. The CDR3 nucleotides read TGTGCCAGCAGTGCGACAAATGAGCAGTTCTTC. Amino acids: CASSATNEQFF.

This clone was seen a few times. The chain uses TRBV4-1 and TRBJ2-4; 12 bases are a match to TRBD2. V trimming: 2 bases; J trimming: 3 bases; junction bases outside the gene matches: 8. This CDR3 region has 18 residues. Germline V lookup: CDR1 MGHRA, CDR2 YSYEKL. CDR3 sequence: CASSQPPGTSGYKNIQYF. As DNA, the CDR3 is TGCGCCAGCAGCCAACCACCCGGGACTAGCGGGTACAAAAACATTCAGTACTTC.

The table lists this clone with a few counts. The chain carries TRBV18 and TRBJ1-4; no clear D. CDR1 and CDR2 from the germline V gene are KGHSH and LQKENI. V was cut by 2 bases and J by 6 bases, with 7 bases left in between. The CDR3 is made up of 13 amino acids. As DNA, the CDR3 is TGTGCCAGCTCACCATCGGAGGATGAAAAACTGTTTTTT. Amino acid sequence: CASSPSEDEKLFF.

The rearrangement uses TRBV25-1 and TRBJ2-1; tentative D call: TRBD1 (6 bases). The CDR3 runs to 13 residues. The germline gives CDR1 MGHDK, CDR2 SYGVNS. V was clipped by 3 bases and J by 8 bases, with 11 bases between them. DNA of the CDR3: TGTGCCAGCAGTGAGCGCCAGGGGCATGAGCAGTTCTTC. This gives the protein CASSERQGHEQFF.

The rearrangement joins TRBV11-2 to TRBJ2-7; D ambiguous. V was cut by 5 bases and J by 2 bases, with 10 bases left in between. CDR1 and CDR2 from the germline V gene are SGHAT and FQNNGV. CDR3 length: 13 amino acids. The CDR3 protein is CASSPSQTYEQYF. In DNA, the CDR3 is TGTGCCAGCAGCCCGTCGCAGACCTACGAGCAGTACTTC.

The chain couples TRBV4-2 to TRBJ2-6, with 8 positions matching TRBD1. The CDR3 contains 17 residues. Germline CDR1 and CDR2: LGHNA and YNFKEQ. The V gene end was trimmed by 0 bases and the J gene end by 3 bases; junction bases not matched to a gene: 4. The CDR3 DNA sequence: TGTGCCAGCAGCCAAGACAGGGGGCTGGGTGGGGCCAACGTCCTGACTTTC. This codes for CASSQDRGLGGANVLTF.

This clone was counted only a few times. The chain carries TRBV2 and TRBJ1-2, with a possible D match to TRBD1 (6 bases). The length of the CDR3 is 13 residues. V was trimmed by 7 bases and J by 6 bases, leaving 15 bases between them. The germline CDR1 and CDR2 sequences are SNHLY and FYNNEI. DNA for the CDR3: TGTGCCAGCACTAGAGGGGGATCCCATGGCTACACCTTC. This codes for CASTRGGSHGYTF.

The chain couples TRBV6-1 to TRBJ2-7; D is possibly TRBD2 (6 bases). This CDR3 contains 15 residues. The ends were cut back, 3 bases at V and 1 base at J, with 13 bases in the middle. Per the germline V gene, CDR1 is MNHNS and CDR2 is SASEGT. CDR3: CASSDGLGLSYEQYF. The CDR3 bases are TGTGCCAGCAGTGATGGTTTGGGACTTTCCTACGAGCAGTACTTC.

This clone was seen a few times. V and J are TRBV11-2 and TRBJ2-1, with 7 bases matching TRBD2. Germline V gene data show CDR1 as SGHAT and CDR2 as FQNNGV. This CDR3 spans 14 amino acids. J gave up 10 bases and V 7 bases, and 13 bases lay outside the gene matches. This chain's CDR3 is CASNGLGRQREQFF. The CDR3 DNA reads as TGTGCCAGCAACGGACTAGGACGACAAAGGGAGCAGTTCTTC.